Presented here are 17 T cell receptor beta chains from one specimen sequenced in a study of shared clonotypes between healthy human individuals. Profiling relied on immunoSEQ multiplex PCR, and the TCRdb table lists in-frame clones only, not all of them. This sample yields 2 million to 2.5 million clones, of which roughly 90% are seen a single time; approximately 0.41% belongs to the top ten. Sequencing was done on a sample of naive CD4+ T cells from PBMCs. Subset noted: CD45RA+ positively selected. The source of these receptors is a man aged 18 to 29 in good health. Some clones in this sample may be carry-over from other donors' samples.

V usage is TRBV28 and J usage is TRBJ1-1, with unresolved D. The germline V and J ends were trimmed by 1 base and 9 bases, with 9 bases remaining between them. This CDR3 has 12 residues. From germline, CDR1 is MDHEN and CDR2 SYDVKM. The CDR3 spells CASSLLTHQAFF. CDR3 bases: TGTGCCAGCAGTTTATTGACCCATCAAGCTTTCTTT.

The genes are TRBV6-5 and TRBJ2-1, with D perhaps matching TRBD1 or TRBD2 (5 bases each). The CDR3 is 15 residues long. V gave up 4 bases and J gave up 9 bases, with 19 bases separating them. The V gene's germline CDR1 is MNHEY and CDR2 SVGAGI. The CDR3 spells CASSFGGGRSAEQFF. CDR3 coding DNA: TGTGCCAGCAGTTTCGGTGGGGGACGCAGTGCTGAGCAGTTCTTC.

The CDR3 is CASGSSYEQYF. The CDR3 DNA reads TGTGCGAGCGGGAGCTCCTACGAGCAGTACTTC. The chain employs TRBV7-2 and TRBJ2-7; 8 bases fit TRBD2. Germline lookup yields CDR1 SGHTA and CDR2 FQGNSA. The length of the CDR3 is 11 residues.

The genes are TRBV6-6 and TRBJ2-7; D unclear. The V end was cut by 6 bases, the J end by 0 bases, with 15 bases between. Germline-derived CDR1 and CDR2 are MNHNY and SVGAGI (reference sequence). The CDR3 totals 15 residues. CDR3 amino acids: CASRQNLLSSYEQYF. CDR3 nucleotides: TGTGCCAGCAGGCAGAACCTACTATCCTCCTACGAGCAGTACTTC.

The chain recombines TRBV30 with TRBJ1-2; D call uncertain. The CDR3 is 13 amino acids. The V end was cut by 8 bases, the J end by 3 bases, with 16 bases between. In germline, CDR1 is GTSNPN, CDR2 SVGIG (reference sequence). CDR3 sequence: CARTDLKHYGYTF. The CDR3 region has the DNA TGTGCCAGAACGGACCTGAAGCACTATGGCTACACCTTC.

The V and J genes are TRBV4-3 and TRBJ1-5; D unclear. Deletions cut 0 bases from V and 5 bases from J, with 20 bases between. The V gene's germline CDR1 is LGHNA and CDR2 YSLEER. This CDR3 spans 18 amino acids. CDR3 region: CASSQDPPGVGSDQPQHF. CDR3 in DNA: TGCGCCAGCAGCCAAGATCCTCCGGGAGTAGGCAGCGATCAGCCCCAGCATTTT.

The gene calls are TRBV4-2 and TRBJ2-4; unclear D gene. Looked up from germline, CDR1 is LGHNA and CDR2 is YNFKEQ. This CDR3 is 16 amino acids long. The V gene lost 5 bases and the J gene lost 0 bases, with 14 bases spanning the gap. CDR3 DNA sequence: TGTGCCAGCAGCAGACACATTACTCTAGCCAAAAACATTCAGTACTTC. Its translation is CASSRHITLAKNIQYF.

The chain uses TRBV28 and TRBJ1-1; 9 bases agree with TRBD1. CDR1 is MDHEN, CDR2 SYDVKM, per germline. The CDR3 runs 13 residues. V gave up 6 bases and J gave up 8 bases; unmatched junction bases: 7. The CDR3 coding sequence is TGTGCCAGCAGGGGGACAGGGAATAAGGAAGCTTTCTTT. Its protein product is CASRGTGNKEAFF.

The rearrangement uses TRBV6-5 and TRBJ1-4; 10 bases are shared with TRBD1. Germline-derived CDR1 and CDR2 are MNHEY and SVGAGI. There are 15 residues in the CDR3. J was trimmed by 8 bases and V by 5 bases; bases with no gene match: 8. CDR3 protein: CASSLSGTGAEKLFF. The CDR3 DNA reads TGTGCCAGCAGTCTTTCCGGGACAGGGGCCGAAAAACTGTTTTTT.

Comments on this clone: The sample has other DNA sequences that encode this CDR3 too. This rearrangement joins TRBV7-3 to TRBJ2-1, with 8 bases matching TRBD2. V lost 1 base and J lost 1; bases outside the gene matches: 0. Germline V gene sequence: CDR1 SGHTA, CDR2 FQGTGA. This CDR3 is 15 amino acids long. CDR3 amino acids: CASSLSGGSYNEQFF. CDR3 bases: TGTGCCAGCAGCTTAAGCGGGGGGTCCTACAATGAGCAGTTCTTC.

The genes are TRBV18 and TRBJ2-1; D assignment may be TRBD1 or TRBD2 (6 bases each). The CDR3 covers 15 residues. Germline V gene data show CDR1 as KGHSH and CDR2 as LQKENI. V lost 0 bases, J lost 4 bases, and 10 bases lay in between. CDR3 sequence (DNA): TGTGCCAGCTCACCACCTAGGGGGACTTACAATGAGCAGTTCTTC. It translates to CASSPPRGTYNEQFF. Drawing the rest from reference TRBV18 and TRBJ2-1, the complete variable domain is NAGVMQNPRHLVRRRGQEARLRCSPMKGHSHVYWYRQLPEEGLKFMVYLQKENIIDESGMPKERFSAEFPKEGPSILRIQQVVRGDSAAYFCASSPPRGTYNEQFFGPGTRLTVL.

A remark on this clone: Other DNA sequences within the sample encode an identical CDR3. The chain carries TRBV5-1 and TRBJ2-5; D is unresolved. Germline loops: CDR1 SGHRS, CDR2 YFSETQ. The V and J ends lost 1 base and 0 bases respectively, with 4 bases between them. This CDR3 has 13 residues. The CDR3 nucleotides read TGCGCCAGCAGCTTGCCAGACCAAGAGACCCAGTACTTC. It is translated as CASSLPDQETQYF.

The chain joins TRBV29-1 to TRBJ1-2, with D unresolved. CDR3 size: 11 residues. The germline V gene encodes CDR1 SQVTM and CDR2 ANQGSEA. With 6 bases removed from V and 6 bases from J, the gap between germline ends came to 11 bases. The CDR3 bases are TGCAGCGTCCTCGACGGGAATGGCTACACCTTC. Protein: CSVLDGNGYTF.

V usage is TRBV6-1 and J usage is TRBJ1-3; D might be TRBD1 (5 bases). CDR3 length: 15 residues. V dropped 4 bases and J dropped 0 bases, with 10 bases sitting between them. Germline CDR1 is MNHNS and CDR2 is SASEGT. CDR3 coding DNA: TGTGCCAGCAGTGGGGGCAGATCCTCTGGAAACACCATATATTTT. It encodes CASSGGRSSGNTIYF.

This chain joins TRBV4-1 and TRBJ2-2; D gene uncertain. This CDR3 comprises 13 residues. Looked up from germline, CDR1 is MGHRA and CDR2 is YSYEKL. The germline V and J ends were trimmed by 3 bases and 6 bases, with 8 bases remaining between them. CDR3 sequence (DNA): TGCGCCAGCAGCCATTCTAGGCCCGGGGAGCTGTTTTTT. Amino acids: CASSHSRPGELFF.

This chain links TRBV15 with TRBJ1-4; D unclear. CDR3 size: 20 residues. V gave up 0 bases and J gave up 3 bases, with 23 bases separating them. CDR1 is LNHNV and CDR2 is YYDKDF in the germline V gene (reference sequence). The CDR3 DNA reads as TGTGCCACCAGCAGAGATTTAGTAGGTTCCCCGCCAGCTCCTAATGAAAAACTGTTTTTT. It specifies CATSRDLVGSPPAPNEKLFF.

The chain joins TRBV2 to TRBJ2-2, with D perhaps matching TRBD2 (6 bases). The CDR3 loop spans 15 amino acids. CDR1 and CDR2 (germline): SNHLY, FYNNEI. V was shortened by 10 bases and J by 2 bases, with 17 bases between the two germline ends. In DNA, the CDR3 is TGTGCCAAGACCCGGGACTCCCTTAACACCGGGGAGCTGTTTTTT. Translating it yields CAKTRDSLNTGELFF.